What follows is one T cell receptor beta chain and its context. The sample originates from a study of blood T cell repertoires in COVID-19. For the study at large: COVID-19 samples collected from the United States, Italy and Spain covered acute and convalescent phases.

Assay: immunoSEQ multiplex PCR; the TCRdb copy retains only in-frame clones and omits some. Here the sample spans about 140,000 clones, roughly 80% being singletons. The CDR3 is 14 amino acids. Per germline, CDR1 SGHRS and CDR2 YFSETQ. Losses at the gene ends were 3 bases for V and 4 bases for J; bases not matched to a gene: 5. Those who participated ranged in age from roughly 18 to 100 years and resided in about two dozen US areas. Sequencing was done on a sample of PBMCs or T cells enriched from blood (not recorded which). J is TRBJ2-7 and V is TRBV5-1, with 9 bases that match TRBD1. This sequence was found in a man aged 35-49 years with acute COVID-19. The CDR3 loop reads CASSWGQGGYEQYF. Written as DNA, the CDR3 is TGCGCCAGCAGCTGGGGACAGGGAGGGTACGAGCAGTACTTC.